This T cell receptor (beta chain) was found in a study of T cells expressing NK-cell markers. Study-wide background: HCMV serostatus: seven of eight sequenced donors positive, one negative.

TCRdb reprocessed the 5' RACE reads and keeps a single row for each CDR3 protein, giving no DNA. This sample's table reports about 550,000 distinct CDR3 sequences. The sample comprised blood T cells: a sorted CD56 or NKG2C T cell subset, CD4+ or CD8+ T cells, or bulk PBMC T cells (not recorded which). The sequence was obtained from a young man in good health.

Here the CDR3 reads CASSLRSQELFF. V gene TRBV7-2 combines with J gene TRBJ2-2. Germline V gene lookup returns CDR1 SGHTA and CDR2 FQGNSA. The CDR3 extends over 12 amino acids. Drawing the rest from reference TRBV7-2 and TRBJ2-2, the complete variable domain is GAGVSQSPSNKVTEKGKDVELRCDPISGHTALYWYRQSLGQGLEFLIYFQGNSAPDKSGLPSDRFSAERTGGSVSTLTIQRTQQEDSAVYLCASSLRSQELFFGEGSRLTVL.